This TCR beta chain appears in the sequencing data of a study of metastatic and nonmetastatic thyroid tumors. Study details: Repertoire comparisons spanned blood and tumor or nodule tissue from malignant and benign thyroid patients.

As processed by the authors: The study built a papillary thyroid cancer distant-metastasis classifier from CDR3 differences across clinicopathological groups. TCRdb reanalyzed the PCR reads via MiXCR. These V and J calls originate from TCRdb's pipeline instead of the authors' own analysis. The sample has under 50,000 clones; about 20% are singletons. CDR1 LNHDA and CDR2 SQIVND come from the germline V gene (reference sequence). Losses at the gene ends were 7 bases for V and 5 bases for J; bases not matched to a gene: 10. The CDR3 length is 15 residues. This clone was picked up a small number of times. Its antigen is not identified. Each patient came to thyroid surgery without any prior treatment (of any kind). Notes on the study in general: The reported finding was significantly higher TCR beta diversity in malignant thyroid tumors relative to benign nodules, in blood and tumor.

The sequenced material came from tumor tissue. This receptor was identified in a female donor with papillary thyroid cancer or a benign thyroid nodule (not recorded which). Some clones in this sample may be carry-over from other donors' samples. This chain connects TRBV19 to TRBJ2-7; 11 bases are a match to TRBD1. This CDR3 is CASTSGTGGIHEQYF. CDR3 sequence (DNA): TGTGCCAGTACCTCTGGGACAGGGGGGATCCACGAGCAGTACTTC.